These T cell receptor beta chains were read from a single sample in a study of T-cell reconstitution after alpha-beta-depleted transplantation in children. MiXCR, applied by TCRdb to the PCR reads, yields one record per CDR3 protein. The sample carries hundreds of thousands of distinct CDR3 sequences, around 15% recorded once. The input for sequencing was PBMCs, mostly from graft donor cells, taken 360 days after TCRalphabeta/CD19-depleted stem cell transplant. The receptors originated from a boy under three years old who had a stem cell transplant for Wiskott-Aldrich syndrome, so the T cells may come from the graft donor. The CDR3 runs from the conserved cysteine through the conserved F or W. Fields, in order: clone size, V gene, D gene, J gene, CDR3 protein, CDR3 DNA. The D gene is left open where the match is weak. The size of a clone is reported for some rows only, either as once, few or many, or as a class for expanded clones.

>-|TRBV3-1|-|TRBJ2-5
CASRQRGMSETQYF
TGTGCCAGCAGGCAACGGGGCATGTCGGAGACCCAGTACTTC
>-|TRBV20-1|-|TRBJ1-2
CSARGQVHGYTF
TGCAGTGCTAGAGGACAGGTCCATGGCTACACCTTC
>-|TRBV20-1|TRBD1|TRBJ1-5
CSAREQGNQPQHF
TGCAGTGCTAGAGAACAGGGGAATCAGCCCCAGCATTTT
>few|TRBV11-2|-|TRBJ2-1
CASSLGFGGSYNEQFF
TGTGCCAGCAGCTTAGGGTTCGGGGGCTCCTACAATGAGCAGTTCTTC
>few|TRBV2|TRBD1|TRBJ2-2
CASSTNRDRGLFFTGELFF
TGTGCCAGCAGTACTAATCGAGACAGGGGCCTGTTTTTCACCGGGGAGCTGTTTTTT
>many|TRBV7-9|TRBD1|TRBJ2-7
CASSLPIGDRGYEQYF
TGTGCCAGCAGCTTACCGATAGGGGACAGGGGCTACGAGCAGTACTTC
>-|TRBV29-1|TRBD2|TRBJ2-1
CSGETGLVLEQFF
TGCAGCGGAGAAACGGGACTAGTGTTAGAGCAGTTCTTC
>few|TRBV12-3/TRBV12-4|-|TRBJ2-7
CASSWTLSYEQYF
TGTGCCAGCAGTTGGACTCTCTCCTACGAGCAGTACTTC
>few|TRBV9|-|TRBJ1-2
CASSVTPYGYTF
TGTGCCAGCAGCGTGACCCCCTATGGCTACACCTTC
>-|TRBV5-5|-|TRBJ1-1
CASSLASGIFEAFF
TGTGCCAGCAGCTTGGCCTCGGGGATCTTTGAAGCTTTCTTT
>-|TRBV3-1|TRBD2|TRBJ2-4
CASSQDPVLAGTPLAKNIQYF
TGTGCCAGCAGCCAAGATCCCGTACTAGCGGGAACCCCCCTAGCCAAAAACATTCAGTACTTC
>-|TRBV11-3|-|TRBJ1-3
CASSLGRGTGNTIYF
TGTGCCAGCAGCTTGGGGAGGGGCACTGGAAACACCATATATTTT
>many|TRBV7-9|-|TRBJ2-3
CASSLVGPDTQYF
TGTGCCAGCAGCTTAGTTGGGCCGGATACGCAGTATTTT
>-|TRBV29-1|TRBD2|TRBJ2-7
CSVEERRLAESYEQYF
TGCAGCGTTGAAGAAAGACGACTAGCGGAATCCTACGAGCAGTACTTC
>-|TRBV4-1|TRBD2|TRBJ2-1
CASSQGEREYSYNEQFF
TGCGCCAGCAGCCAAGGTGAGCGGGAATACTCCTACAATGAGCAGTTCTTC
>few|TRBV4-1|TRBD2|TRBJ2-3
CASSQQLADIYTDTQYF
TGCGCCAGCAGCCAACAACTAGCGGACATATACACAGATACGCAGTATTTT
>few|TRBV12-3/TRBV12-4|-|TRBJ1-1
CASSSGHRNTEAFF
TGTGCCAGCAGTTCGGGACACCGGAACACTGAAGCTTTCTTT
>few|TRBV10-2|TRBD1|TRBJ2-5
CASRDRVRETQYF
TGCGCCAGCAGGGACAGGGTTAGAGAGACCCAGTACTTC